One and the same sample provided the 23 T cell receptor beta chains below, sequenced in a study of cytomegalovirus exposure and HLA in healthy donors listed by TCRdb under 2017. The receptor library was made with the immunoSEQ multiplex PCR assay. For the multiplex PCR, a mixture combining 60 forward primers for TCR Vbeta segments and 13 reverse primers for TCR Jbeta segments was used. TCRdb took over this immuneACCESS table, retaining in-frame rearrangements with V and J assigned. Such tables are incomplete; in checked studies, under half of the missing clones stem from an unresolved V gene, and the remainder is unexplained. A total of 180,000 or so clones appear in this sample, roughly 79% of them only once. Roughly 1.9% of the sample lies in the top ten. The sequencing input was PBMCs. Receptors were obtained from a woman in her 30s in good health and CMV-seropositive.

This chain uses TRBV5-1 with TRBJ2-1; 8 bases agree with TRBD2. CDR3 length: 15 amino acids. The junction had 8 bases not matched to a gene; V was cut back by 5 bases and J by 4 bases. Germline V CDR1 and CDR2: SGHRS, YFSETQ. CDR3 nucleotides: TGCGCCAGCAGTAGGAGCGGGGGCCATTACAATGAGCAGTTCTTC. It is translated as CASSRSGGHYNEQFF.

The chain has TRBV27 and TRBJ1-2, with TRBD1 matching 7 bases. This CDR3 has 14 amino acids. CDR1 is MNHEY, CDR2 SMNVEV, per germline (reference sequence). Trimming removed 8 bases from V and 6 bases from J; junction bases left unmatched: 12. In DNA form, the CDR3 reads TGTGCCAGCGCGATCCCACCCGGGACAGATGGCTACACCTTC. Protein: CASAIPPGTDGYTF.

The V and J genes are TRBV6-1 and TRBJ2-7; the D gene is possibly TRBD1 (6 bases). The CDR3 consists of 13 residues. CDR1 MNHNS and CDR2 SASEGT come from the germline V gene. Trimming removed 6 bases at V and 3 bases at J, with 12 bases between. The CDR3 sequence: CASRERQDYEQYF. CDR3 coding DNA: TGTGCCAGCAGGGAACGACAGGACTACGAGCAGTACTTC.

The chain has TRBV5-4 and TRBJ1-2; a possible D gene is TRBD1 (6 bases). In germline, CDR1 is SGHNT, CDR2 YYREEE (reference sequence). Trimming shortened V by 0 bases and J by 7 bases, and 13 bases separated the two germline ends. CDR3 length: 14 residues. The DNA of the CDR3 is TGTGCCAGCAGCTTGGTATCAGGGGCGGGTGGCTACACCTTC. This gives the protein CASSLVSGAGGYTF. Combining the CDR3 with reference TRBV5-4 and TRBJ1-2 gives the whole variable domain ETGVTQSPTHLIKTRGQQVTLRCSSQSGHNTVSWYQQALGQGPQFIFQYYREEENGRGNFPPRFSGLQFPNYSSELNVNALELDDSALYLCASSLVSGAGGYTFGSGTRLTVV.

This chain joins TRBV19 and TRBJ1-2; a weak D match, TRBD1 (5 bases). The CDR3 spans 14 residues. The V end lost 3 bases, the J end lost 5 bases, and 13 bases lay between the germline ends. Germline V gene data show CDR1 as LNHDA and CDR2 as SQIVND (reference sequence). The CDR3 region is CASSMTDRGYGYTF. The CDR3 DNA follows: TGTGCCAGTAGTATGACGGACCGGGGGTATGGCTACACCTTC.

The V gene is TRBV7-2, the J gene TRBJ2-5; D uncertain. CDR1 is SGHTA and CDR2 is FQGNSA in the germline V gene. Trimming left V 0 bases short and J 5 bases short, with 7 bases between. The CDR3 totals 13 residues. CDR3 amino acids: CASSLAAGETQYF. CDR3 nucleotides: TGTGCCAGCAGCTTAGCCGCCGGGGAGACCCAGTACTTC.

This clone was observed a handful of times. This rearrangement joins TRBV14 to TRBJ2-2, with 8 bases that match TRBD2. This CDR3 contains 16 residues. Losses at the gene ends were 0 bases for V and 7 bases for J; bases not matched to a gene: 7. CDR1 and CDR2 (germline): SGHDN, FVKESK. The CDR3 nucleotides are TGTGCCAGCAGCCAAGAAGGGACTAGGTTCGGCGGGGAGCTGTTTTTT. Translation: CASSQEGTRFGGELFF.

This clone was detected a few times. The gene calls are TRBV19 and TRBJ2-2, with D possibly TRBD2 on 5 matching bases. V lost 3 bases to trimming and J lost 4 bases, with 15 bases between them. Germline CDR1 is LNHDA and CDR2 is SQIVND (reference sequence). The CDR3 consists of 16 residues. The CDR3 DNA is TGTGCCAGTAGTATGGCGGGTCCACCCGGCACCGGGGAGCTGTTTTTT. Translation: CASSMAGPPGTGELFF.

CDR3 nucleotides: TGCGCCAGCAGCAGAGCCAAGGACAGGGGCTTACTAAGCTCCTACGAGCAGTACTTC. It translates to CASSRAKDRGLLSSYEQYF. V and J are TRBV5-1 and TRBJ2-7; 9 bases fit TRBD1. The V gene's germline CDR1 is SGHRS and CDR2 YFSETQ. The CDR3 runs 19 residues. The V segment lost 4 bases and the J segment 0 bases; nucleotides outside the gene matches: 17.

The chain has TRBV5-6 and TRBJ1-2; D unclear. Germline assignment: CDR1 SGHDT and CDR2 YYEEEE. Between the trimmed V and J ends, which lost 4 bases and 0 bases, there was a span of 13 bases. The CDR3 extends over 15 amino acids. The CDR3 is CASSIRSVPNYGYTF. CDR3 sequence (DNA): TGTGCCAGCAGCATACGTAGCGTTCCTAACTATGGCTACACCTTC.

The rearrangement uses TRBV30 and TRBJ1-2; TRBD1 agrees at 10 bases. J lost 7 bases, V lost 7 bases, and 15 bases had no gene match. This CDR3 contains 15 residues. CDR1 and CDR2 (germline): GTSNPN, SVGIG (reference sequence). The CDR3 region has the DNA TGTGCCTCGGGTGGCAATTCCGGACAGGGGGGTGGCTACACCTTC. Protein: CASGGNSGQGGGYTF.

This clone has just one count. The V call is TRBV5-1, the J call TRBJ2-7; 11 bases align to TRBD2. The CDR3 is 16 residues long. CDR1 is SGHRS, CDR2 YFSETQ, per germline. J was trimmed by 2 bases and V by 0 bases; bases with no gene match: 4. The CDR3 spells CASSLGGTSGAYEQYF. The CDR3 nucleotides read TGCGCCAGCAGCTTGGGAGGGACTAGCGGAGCCTACGAGCAGTACTTC.

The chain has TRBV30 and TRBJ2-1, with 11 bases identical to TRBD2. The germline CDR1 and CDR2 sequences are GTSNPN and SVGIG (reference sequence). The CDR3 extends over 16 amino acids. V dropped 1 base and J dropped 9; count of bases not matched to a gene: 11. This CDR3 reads CAWSGRRRLAGFEQFF. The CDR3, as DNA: TGTGCCTGGAGTGGACGGAGAAGACTAGCGGGATTTGAGCAGTTCTTC.

CDR3 coding DNA: TGTGCCAGTACCCGATCGGGACATCCTACAGATACGCAGTATTTT. This translates into CASTRSGHPTDTQYF. The chain recombines TRBV7-9 with TRBJ2-3, with a possible D match to TRBD1 (6 bases). Trimming pared 9 bases from V and 3 bases from J, leaving 19 bases between. Germline CDR1 and CDR2: SEHNR and FQNEAQ (reference sequence). The length of the CDR3 is 15 residues.

CDR3 region: CASSQEGVGQAGSWTRTGELFF. The CDR3 bases are TGCGCCAGCAGCCAAGAAGGGGTGGGCCAGGCGGGGAGCTGGACCCGAACCGGGGAGCTGTTTTTT. The rearrangement joins TRBV4-3 to TRBJ2-2; perhaps TRBD2 as D (6 bases). V shed 0 bases and J shed 5 bases, with 31 bases lying between them. The germline CDR1 and CDR2 sequences are LGHNA and YSLEER. This CDR3 region has 22 residues.

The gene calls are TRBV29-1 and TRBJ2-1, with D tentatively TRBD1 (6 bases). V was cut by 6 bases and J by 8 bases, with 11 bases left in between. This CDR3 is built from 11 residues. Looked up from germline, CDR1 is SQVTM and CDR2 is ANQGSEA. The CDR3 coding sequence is TGCAGCGTGGGCGGACAGCATGAGCAGTTCTTC. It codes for CSVGGQHEQFF.

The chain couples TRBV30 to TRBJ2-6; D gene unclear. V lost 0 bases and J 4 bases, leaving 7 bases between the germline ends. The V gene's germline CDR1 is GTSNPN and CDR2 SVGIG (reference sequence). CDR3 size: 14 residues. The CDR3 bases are TGTGCCTGGAGTGTGCTCAGAGGGGCCAACGTCCTGACTTTC. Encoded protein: CAWSVLRGANVLTF. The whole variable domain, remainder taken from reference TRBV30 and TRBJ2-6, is SQTIHQWPATLVQPVGSPLSLECTVEGTSNPNLYWYRQAAGRGLQLLFYSVGIGQISSEVPQNLSASRPQDRQFILSSKKLLLSDSGFYLCAWSVLRGANVLTFGAGSRLTVL.

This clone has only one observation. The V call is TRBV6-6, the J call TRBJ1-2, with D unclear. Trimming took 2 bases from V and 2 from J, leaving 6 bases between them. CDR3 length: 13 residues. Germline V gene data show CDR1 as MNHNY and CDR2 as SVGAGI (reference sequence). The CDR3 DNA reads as TGTGCCAGCAGTTACAGACACAACTATGGCTACACCTTC. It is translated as CASSYRHNYGYTF.

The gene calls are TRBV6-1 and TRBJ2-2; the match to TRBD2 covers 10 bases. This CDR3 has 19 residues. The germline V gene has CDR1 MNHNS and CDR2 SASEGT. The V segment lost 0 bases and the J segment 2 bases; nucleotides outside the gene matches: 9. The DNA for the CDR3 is TGTGCCAGCAGTGAAGCGGGTCCTAGCGGGGGCCTTAACACCGGGGAGCTGTTTTTT. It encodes CASSEAGPSGGLNTGELFF.

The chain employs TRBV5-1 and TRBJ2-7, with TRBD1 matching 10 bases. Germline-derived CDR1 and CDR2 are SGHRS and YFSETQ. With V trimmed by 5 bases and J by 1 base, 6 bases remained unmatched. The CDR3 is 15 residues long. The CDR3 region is CASRIGQGGSYEQYF. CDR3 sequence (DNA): TGCGCCAGCAGAATCGGACAGGGGGGATCCTACGAGCAGTACTTC. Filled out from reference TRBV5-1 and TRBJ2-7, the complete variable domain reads KAGVTQTPRYLIKTRGQQVTLSCSPISGHRSVSWYQQTPGQGLQFLFEYFSETQRNKGNFPGRFSGRQFSNSRSEMNVSTLELGDSALYLCASRIGQGGSYEQYFGPGTRLTVT.

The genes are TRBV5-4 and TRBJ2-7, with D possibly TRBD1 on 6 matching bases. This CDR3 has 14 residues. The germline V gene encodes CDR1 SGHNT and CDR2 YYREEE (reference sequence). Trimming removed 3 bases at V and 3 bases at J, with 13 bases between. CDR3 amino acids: CASSSPAQGYEQYF. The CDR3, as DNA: TGTGCCAGCAGCTCGCCGGCACAGGGCTACGAGCAGTACTTC.

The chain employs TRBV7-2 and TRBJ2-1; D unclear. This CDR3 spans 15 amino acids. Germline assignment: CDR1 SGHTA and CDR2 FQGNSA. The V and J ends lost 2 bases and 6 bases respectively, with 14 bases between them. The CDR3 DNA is TGTGCCAGCAGCTTAATCCTCGGCGCAGGCAATGAGCAGTTCTTC. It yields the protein CASSLILGAGNEQFF. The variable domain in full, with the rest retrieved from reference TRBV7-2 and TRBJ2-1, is GAGVSQSPSNKVTEKGKDVELRCDPISGHTALYWYRQSLGQGLEFLIYFQGNSAPDKSGLPSDRFSAERTGGSVSTLTIQRTQQEDSAVYLCASSLILGAGNEQFFGPGTRLTVL.

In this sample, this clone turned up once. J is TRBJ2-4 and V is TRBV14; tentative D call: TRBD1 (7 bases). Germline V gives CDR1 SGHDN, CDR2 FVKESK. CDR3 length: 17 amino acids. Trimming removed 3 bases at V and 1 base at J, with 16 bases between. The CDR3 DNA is TGTGCCAGCAGCCATCCAGTCCAGGGGGGTGCCAAAAACATTCAGTACTTC. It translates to CASSHPVQGGAKNIQYF.